These 9 T cell receptor beta chains were all obtained from the same sample, sequenced in a study of blood T cell repertoires in COVID-19 (dated by TCRdb to 2020 to 2021). The library was generated by the immunoSEQ multiplex PCR assay. As stored in TCRdb, this immuneACCESS dataset retains in-frame rearrangements with V and J assigned. A fraction of the clones does not appear; measured against another copy, unresolved V genes explain less than half of the discrepancy, and the remainder lacks a known reason. The sample profile shows 120,000 to 150,000 clones; about four fifths of them were found once. The top ten clones comprise roughly 8% of the sample. The sample consisted of peripheral blood. These TCRs come from a human donor with acute or convalescent COVID-19. The donor label of this sample is uncertain.

This clone was recorded at least ten times. This chain links TRBV2 with TRBJ1-6, with D possibly matching TRBD1 (6 bases). V shed 9 bases and J shed 5 bases, with 11 bases lying between them. Germline CDR1 and CDR2: SNHLY and FYNNEI. The CDR3 is 13 amino acids. The CDR3 is CASSDRNNSPLHF. CDR3 nucleotide sequence: TGTGCCAGTTCTGACAGGAATAATTCACCCCTCCACTTT.

This clone was seen only a few times. The gene calls are TRBV5-1 and TRBJ2-5; 11 bases are a match to TRBD2. This CDR3 is 15 amino acids long. J lost 3 bases, V lost 0 bases, and 1 base had no gene match. Germline V gives CDR1 SGHRS, CDR2 YFSETQ. CDR3 sequence (DNA): TGCGCCAGCAGCTTGGTGGGACTAGCGGAAGAGACCCAGTACTTC. It translates to CASSLVGLAEETQYF.

The rearrangement uses TRBV9 and TRBJ2-6; D possibly corresponds to TRBD1 (6 bases). The CDR3 runs 17 residues. CDR1 is SGDLS, CDR2 YYNGEE, per germline. The ends were cut back, 0 bases at V and 2 bases at J, with 12 bases in the middle. The CDR3 DNA follows: TGTGCCAGCAGCGTAGACCATAGACAGGCTGGGGCCAACGTCCTGACTTTC. Protein product: CASSVDHRQAGANVLTF.

This clone was recorded once. The rearrangement uses TRBV12-3 or TRBV12-4 and TRBJ1-2, with a weak D call TRBD1 (5 bases). The CDR3 is 12 residues long. Trimming took 8 bases from V and 13 from J, leaving 20 bases between them. The CDR3 loop reads CASSPGGHPSTF. The DNA of the CDR3 is TGTGCCAGCTCCCCGGGAGGACACCCAAGCACCTTC.

This chain connects TRBV10-3 to TRBJ2-1, with 7 bases lining up with TRBD1. The V gene end was trimmed by 6 bases and the J gene end by 0 bases; junction bases not matched to a gene: 5. The CDR3 runs 15 residues. Per the germline V gene, CDR1 is ENHRY and CDR2 is SYGVKD. CDR3 region: CAISQGDISYNEQFF. DNA for the CDR3: TGTGCCATCAGCCAGGGGGATATCTCCTACAATGAGCAGTTCTTC.

The chain combines TRBV6-4 with TRBJ1-5; D gene unclear. CDR3 length: 15 amino acids. Trimming left V 0 bases short and J 5 bases short, with 11 bases between. Germline V gene data show CDR1 as MRHNA and CDR2 as SNTAGT. For the CDR3, the DNA is TGTGCCAGCAGTGACTCGAAAAGAAAGCATCAGCCCCAGCATTTT. This translates into CASSDSKRKHQPQHF.

The chain employs TRBV28 and TRBJ1-1; TRBD1 is a possible D gene (5 bases). Germline lookup yields CDR1 MDHEN and CDR2 SYDVKM. The CDR3 runs 17 residues. Trimming left V 5 bases short and J 1 base short, with 20 bases between. CDR3 sequence: CASSLTAPGQGNTEAFF. For the CDR3, the DNA is TGTGCCAGCAGTCTTACCGCCCCCGGGCAGGGGAACACTGAAGCTTTCTTT.

The rearrangement joins TRBV6-5 to TRBJ1-1; no reliable D call. Germline V lookup: CDR1 MNHEY, CDR2 SVGAGI. This CDR3 region has 13 residues. V dropped 0 bases and J dropped 7 bases, with 9 bases sitting between them. In DNA form, the CDR3 reads TGTGCCAGCAGTTACTCGAGGAACGTTGAAGCTTTCTTT. Translated: CASSYSRNVEAFF.

The V call is TRBV7-9, the J call TRBJ2-5; the match to TRBD1 covers 8 bases. V lost 3 bases and J lost 5; bases outside the gene matches: 5. The CDR3 extends over 14 amino acids. CDR1 is SEHNR, CDR2 FQNEAQ, per germline (reference sequence). The CDR3 loop reads CASSFRGRRETQYF. DNA of the CDR3: TGTGCCAGCAGCTTCAGGGGGCGCAGGGAGACCCAGTACTTC.